This is a list of T cell receptor beta chains from one sample in a study of neoadjuvant nivolumab and ipilimumab in lung cancer. Method: immunoSEQ multiplex PCR; TCRdb's copy keeps in-frame clones and lacks some. The top ten hold about 20% of the sample, which has about 28,000 clones, about 70% seen once. This sample comprised tumor tissue, obtained after neoadjuvant nivolumab, alone or with ipilimumab, at or shortly before surgery. These TCRs come from an adult with non-small cell lung cancer. Each CDR3 is given with its conserved first and last residue. A D gene is named only where the DNA matches it firmly. Only part of the rows carry a size: once, few, many, or a class if the clone is expanded.

>NA|TRBV6-5|TRBJ1-6|NA
CASRAEQGYNSPLHF
TGTGCCAGCAGGGCCGAACAGGGCTATAATTCACCCCTCCACTTT
>NA|TRBV5-1|TRBJ2-1|TRBD1
CASSLARGQGANEQFF
TGCGCCAGCAGCTTGGCCCGAGGGCAGGGGGCGAATGAGCAGTTCTTC
>NA|TRBV5-1|TRBJ2-3|NA
CASSLEGDTQYF
TGCGCCAGCAGCTTGGAAGGGGATACGCAGTATTTT
>NA|TRBV7-6|TRBJ2-7|TRBD2
CASSPLGGAFEQYF
TGTGCCAGCAGCCCGCTCGGGGGGGCCTTCGAGCAGTACTTC
>NA|TRBV7-2|TRBJ1-1|NA
CASSSRRNTEAFF
TGTGCCAGCAGCTCCCGACGGAACACTGAAGCTTTCTTT
>NA|TRBV5-5|TRBJ1-1|NA
CASSLSGGENTEAFF
TGTGCCAGCAGCTTGAGCGGAGGCGAGAACACTGAAGCTTTCTTT
>NA|TRBV9|TRBJ2-6|NA
CASSPRPGANVLTF
TGTGCCAGCAGCCCCCGCCCTGGGGCCAACGTCCTGACTTTC
>NA|TRBV15|TRBJ1-2|TRBD1
CATSRARDRGQGYTF
TGTGCCACCAGCAGAGCCCGGGACAGGGGTCAGGGCTACACCTTC
>NA|TRBV27|TRBJ2-1|NA
CASSLLGREFF
TGTGCCAGCAGTTTACTAGGGAGAGAGTTCTTC
>once|TRBV2|TRBJ2-7|TRBD1
CASSDPGGEQYF
TGTGCCAGCAGTGATCCAGGGGGCGAGCAGTACTTC
>NA|TRBV6-5|TRBJ1-5|NA
CASSSQANQPQHF
TGTGCCAGCAGTTCACAGGCCAATCAGCCCCAGCATTTT
>NA|TRBV7-3|TRBJ2-5|NA
CASSLRGGRQETQYF
TGTGCCAGCAGCTTAAGGGGGGGCCGGCAAGAGACCCAGTACTTC
>NA|TRBV5-6|TRBJ2-1|NA
CASSLVGGAYNEQFF
TGTGCCAGCAGCTTGGTTGGAGGCGCCTACAATGAGCAGTTCTTC
>NA|TRBV5-1|TRBJ1-2|TRBD1
CASSMEQGSGYTF
TGCGCCAGCAGCATGGAACAGGGGAGCGGCTACACCTTC
>NA|TRBV19|TRBJ2-4|TRBD2
CASTPAGENIQYF
TGTGCCAGTACCCCAGCGGGGGAAAACATTCAGTACTTC
>NA|TRBV13|TRBJ2-2|TRBD2
CASRTSGGPFANTGELFF
TGTGCCAGCAGGACTAGCGGGGGCCCGTTCGCGAACACCGGGGAGCTGTTTTTT
>NA|TRBV18|TRBJ1-3|NA
CASSPTGQSSGNTIYF
TGTGCCAGCTCACCGACGGGACAAAGCTCTGGAAACACCATATATTTT
>once|TRBV5-8|TRBJ1-1|NA
CASSPGTLRNTEAFF
TGTGCCAGCAGCCCTGGCACTCTCCGGAACACTGAAGCTTTCTTT
>NA|TRBV5-6|TRBJ2-7|NA
CASSLRAAYEQYF
TGTGCCAGCAGCTTGCGAGCGGCCTACGAGCAGTACTTC
>NA|TRBV30|TRBJ1-6|NA
CAWRWIGTANSPLHF
TGTGCCTGGAGGTGGATCGGGACCGCCAATTCACCCCTCCACTTT
>NA|TRBV10-3|TRBJ2-2|NA
CAISESRMRTETGELFF
TGTGCCATCAGTGAGTCTCGGATGAGGACAGAGACCGGGGAGCTGTTTTTT
>NA|TRBV7-9|TRBJ2-5|TRBD2
CASSTTSGGGETQYF
TGTGCCAGCAGCACGACTAGCGGGGGCGGAGAGACCCAGTACTTC
>NA|TRBV13|TRBJ1-6|NA
CASGTGYNSPLHF
TGTGCCAGCGGGACGGGTTATAATTCACCCCTCCACTTT